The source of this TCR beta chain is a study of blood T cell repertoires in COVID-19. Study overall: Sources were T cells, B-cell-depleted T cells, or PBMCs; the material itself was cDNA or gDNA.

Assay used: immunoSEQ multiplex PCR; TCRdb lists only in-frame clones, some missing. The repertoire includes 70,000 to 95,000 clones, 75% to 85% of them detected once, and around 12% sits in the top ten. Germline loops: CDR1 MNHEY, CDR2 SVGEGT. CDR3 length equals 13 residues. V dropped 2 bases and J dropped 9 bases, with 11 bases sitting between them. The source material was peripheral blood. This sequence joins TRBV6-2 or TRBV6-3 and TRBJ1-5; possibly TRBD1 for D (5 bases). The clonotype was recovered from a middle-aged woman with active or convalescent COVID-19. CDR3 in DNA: TGTGCCAGCAGTTACGGGGCCGGGGGGCCCCAGCATTTT. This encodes CASSYGAGGPQHF.